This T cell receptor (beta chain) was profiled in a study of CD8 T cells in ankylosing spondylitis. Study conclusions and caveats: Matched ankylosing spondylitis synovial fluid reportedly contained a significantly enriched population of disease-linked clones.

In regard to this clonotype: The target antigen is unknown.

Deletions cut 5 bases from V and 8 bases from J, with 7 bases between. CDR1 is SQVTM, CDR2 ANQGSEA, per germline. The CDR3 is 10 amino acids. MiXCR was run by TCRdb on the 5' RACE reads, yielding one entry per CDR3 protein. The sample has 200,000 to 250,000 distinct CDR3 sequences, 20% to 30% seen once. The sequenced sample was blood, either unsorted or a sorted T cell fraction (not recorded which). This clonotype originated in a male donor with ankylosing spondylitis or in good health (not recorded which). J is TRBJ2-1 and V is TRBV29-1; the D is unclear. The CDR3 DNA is TGCAGCGTTAGTAACCATGAGCAGTTCTTC. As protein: CSVSNHEQFF.